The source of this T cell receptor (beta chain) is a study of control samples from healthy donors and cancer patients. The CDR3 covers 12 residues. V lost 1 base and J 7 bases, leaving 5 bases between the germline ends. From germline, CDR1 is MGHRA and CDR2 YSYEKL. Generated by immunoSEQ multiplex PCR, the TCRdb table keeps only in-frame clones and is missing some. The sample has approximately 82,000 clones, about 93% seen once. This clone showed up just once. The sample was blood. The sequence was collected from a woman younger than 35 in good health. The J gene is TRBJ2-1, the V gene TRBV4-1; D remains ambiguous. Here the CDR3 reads CASSQVRNEQFF. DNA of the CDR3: TGCGCCAGCAGCCAAGTCCGAAATGAGCAGTTCTTC.